This record covers a single T cell receptor (beta chain). The antigen remains unidentified. These data belong to a study of T cells in Graves' hyperthyroidism and ophthalmopathy. Looking at the study overall: Specimen type is peripheral blood, collected at initial diagnosis prior to any treatment.

Study-wide results and limits: Most thyroid-expanded clonotypes above 0.001 were also found in blood.

Used for diagnoses were clinical symptoms, serum thyroxine and TRAb, thyroid ultrasound and orbital computed tomography. Using 10 ml of fresh peripheral blood, PBMCs were prepared. Using RNA transcripts as the source, TCR beta CDR3 regions were amplified. Using the HTBI primer set, a first-round RT-PCR was run on the TCR CDR3. TCRdb re-derived calls from the multiplex PCR reads in MiXCR, one entry per CDR3 protein. The sample gives about 410,000 distinct CDR3 sequences, about 15% of which show up once; approximately 13% is in the top ten. Trimming shortened V by 3 bases and J by 3 bases, and 34 bases separated the two germline ends. CDR3 size: 22 residues. Germline V gene lookup returns CDR1 SGDLS and CDR2 YYNGEE.

The sequencing input was blood. The J gene is TRBJ2-1, the V gene TRBV9, with D possibly matching TRBD2 (9 bases). This TCR came from a man aged 18 to 29 with Graves' ophthalmopathy. Here the CDR3 DNA reads TGTGCCAGCAGCGCCGCAGGGGGCTTAAAGGCGGGAGGGCCCGTCAACTACAATGAGCAGTTCTTC. Protein sequence: CASSAAGGLKAGGPVNYNEQFF.